The subject of this entry is one T cell receptor (beta chain). Its target is unknown. ViraFEST used viral peptide pools to expand antigen-specific CD4+ T cells before sequencing. The culture ran for 9 to 11 days, and then CD4+ T cells were isolated. BNT162b2 vaccine or mRNA-1273 vaccine was given to participants in two doses. This sample was included in a study of vaccination effects on CD4 cells after COVID-19. Here immunoSEQ multiplex PCR was the method, and the copy in TCRdb shows in-frame clones only, minus some. In the table there are about 80,000 clones, roughly 80% of which are singletons. Looked up from germline, CDR1 is LGHDT and CDR2 is YNNKEL (reference sequence). The length of the CDR3 is 14 residues. V lost 2 bases and J lost 2; bases outside the gene matches: 1.

The specimen comprised CD4+ T cells from PBMCs cultured with HCoV-OC43 spike peptides, sampled after COVID-19 vaccination. Documented subset: HCoV-OC43 spike overlapping peptide pool stimulation. The source of this sequence is a human donor who received a COVID-19 vaccine. The chain has TRBV3-1 (or the pseudogene TRBV3-2) and TRBJ2-5; TRBD1 matches 8 bases. DNA for the CDR3: TGTGCCAGCAGCCAACACAGGGGGCAAGAGACCCAGTACTTC. It specifies CASSQHRGQETQYF.